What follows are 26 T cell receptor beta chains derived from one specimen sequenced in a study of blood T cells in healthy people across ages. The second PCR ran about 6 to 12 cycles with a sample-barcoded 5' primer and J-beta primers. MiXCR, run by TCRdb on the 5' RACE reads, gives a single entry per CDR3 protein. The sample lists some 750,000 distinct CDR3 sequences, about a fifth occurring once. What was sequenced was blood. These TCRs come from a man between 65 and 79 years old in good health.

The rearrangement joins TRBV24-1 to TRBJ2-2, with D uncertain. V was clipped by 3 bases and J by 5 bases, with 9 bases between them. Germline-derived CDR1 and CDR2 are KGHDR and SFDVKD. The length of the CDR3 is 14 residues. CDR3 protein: CATSDPIPTGELFF. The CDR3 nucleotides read TGTGCCACCAGTGATCCGATCCCGACCGGGGAGCTGTTTTTT.

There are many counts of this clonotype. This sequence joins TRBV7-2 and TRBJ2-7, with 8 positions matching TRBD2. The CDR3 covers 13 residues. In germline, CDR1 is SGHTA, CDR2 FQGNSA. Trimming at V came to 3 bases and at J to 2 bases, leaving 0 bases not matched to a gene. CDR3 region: CASSFGGAYEQYV. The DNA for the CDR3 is TGTGCCAGCAGCTTCGGGGGGGCCTACGAGCAGTACGTC.

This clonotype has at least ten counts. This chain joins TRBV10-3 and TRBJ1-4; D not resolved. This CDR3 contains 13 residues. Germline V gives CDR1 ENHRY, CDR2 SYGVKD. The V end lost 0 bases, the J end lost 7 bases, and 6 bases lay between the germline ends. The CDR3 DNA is TGTGCCATCAGTGAGTCGTTGGGTGAAAAACTGTTTTTT. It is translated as CAISESLGEKLFF.

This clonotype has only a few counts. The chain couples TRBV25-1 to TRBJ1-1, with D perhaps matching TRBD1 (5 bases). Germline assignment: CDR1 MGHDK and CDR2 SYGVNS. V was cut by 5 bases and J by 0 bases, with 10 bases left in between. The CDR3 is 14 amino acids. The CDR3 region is CASSTPGMNTEAFF. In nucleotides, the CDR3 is TGTGCCAGCAGTACTCCAGGGATGAACACTGAAGCTTTCTTT.

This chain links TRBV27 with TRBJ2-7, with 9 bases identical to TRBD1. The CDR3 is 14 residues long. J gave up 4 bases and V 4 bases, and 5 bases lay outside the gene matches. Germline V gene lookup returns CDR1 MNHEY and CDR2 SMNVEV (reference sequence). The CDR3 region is CASSSTGGRYEQYF. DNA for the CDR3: TGTGCCAGCAGTTCGACAGGGGGTAGATACGAGCAGTACTTC.

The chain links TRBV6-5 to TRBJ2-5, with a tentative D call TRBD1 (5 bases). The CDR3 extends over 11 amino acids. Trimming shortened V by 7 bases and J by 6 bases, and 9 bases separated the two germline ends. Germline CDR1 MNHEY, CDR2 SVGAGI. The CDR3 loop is CASTQGKTQYF. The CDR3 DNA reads TGTGCCAGCACTCAGGGAAAGACCCAGTACTTC.

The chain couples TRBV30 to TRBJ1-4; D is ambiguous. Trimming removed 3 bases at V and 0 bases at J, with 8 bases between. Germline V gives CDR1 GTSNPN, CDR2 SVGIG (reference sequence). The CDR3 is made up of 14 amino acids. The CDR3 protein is CAWRQSATNEKLFF. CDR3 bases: TGTGCCTGGAGGCAGAGTGCAACTAATGAAAAACTGTTTTTT.

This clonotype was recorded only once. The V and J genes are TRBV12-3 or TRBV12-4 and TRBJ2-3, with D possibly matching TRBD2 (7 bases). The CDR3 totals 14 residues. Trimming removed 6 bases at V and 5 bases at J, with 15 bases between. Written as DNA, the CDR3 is TGTGCCAGCAGCCCTCGGGGGGCTAAAGATACGCAGTATTTT. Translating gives CASSPRGAKDTQYF.

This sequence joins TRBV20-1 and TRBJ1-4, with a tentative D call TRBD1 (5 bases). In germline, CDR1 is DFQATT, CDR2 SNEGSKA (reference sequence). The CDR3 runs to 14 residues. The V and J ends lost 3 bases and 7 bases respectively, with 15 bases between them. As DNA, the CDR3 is TGCAGTGCTAGGGTCGCGACAGTGGGTGAAAAACTGTTTTTT. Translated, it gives CSARVATVGEKLFF.

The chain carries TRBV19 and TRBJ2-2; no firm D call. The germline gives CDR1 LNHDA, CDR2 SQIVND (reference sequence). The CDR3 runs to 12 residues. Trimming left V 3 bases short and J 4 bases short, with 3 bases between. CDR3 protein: CASSMPTGELFF. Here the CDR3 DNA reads TGTGCCAGTAGTATGCCCACCGGGGAGCTGTTTTTT.

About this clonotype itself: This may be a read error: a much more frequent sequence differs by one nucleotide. CDR3 DNA: TGTGCCAGCACCCAAGGGGGCTACGAGCAGTACTTC. Protein product: CASTQGGYEQYF. The chain joins TRBV6-6 to TRBJ2-7, with D perhaps TRBD1 (6 bases). CDR3 length equals 12 residues. Germline values: CDR1 MNHNY, CDR2 SVGAGI (reference sequence). V was pared by 7 bases and J by 3 bases, with 10 bases between.

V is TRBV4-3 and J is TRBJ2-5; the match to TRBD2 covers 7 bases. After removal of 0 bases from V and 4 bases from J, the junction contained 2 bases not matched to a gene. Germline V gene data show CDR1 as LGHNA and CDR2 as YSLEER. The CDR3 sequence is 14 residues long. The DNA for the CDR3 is TGCGCCAGCAGCCAAGATGTAGCGGGAGAGACCCAGTACTTC. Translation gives CASSQDVAGETQYF.

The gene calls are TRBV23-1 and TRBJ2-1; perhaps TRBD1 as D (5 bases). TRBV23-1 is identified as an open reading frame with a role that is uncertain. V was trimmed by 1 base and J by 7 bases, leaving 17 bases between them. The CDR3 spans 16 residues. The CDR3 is CASSQYPLSQGNEQFF. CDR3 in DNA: TGCGCCAGCAGTCAATATCCTCTCAGCCAGGGTAATGAGCAGTTCTTC.

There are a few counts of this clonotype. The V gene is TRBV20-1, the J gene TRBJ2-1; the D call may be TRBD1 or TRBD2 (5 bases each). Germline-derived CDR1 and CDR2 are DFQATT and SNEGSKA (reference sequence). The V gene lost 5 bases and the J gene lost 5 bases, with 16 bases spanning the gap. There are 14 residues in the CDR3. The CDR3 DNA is TGCAGTGCTGGCCGCCCGGGACGAGACAATGAGCAGTTCTTC. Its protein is CSAGRPGRDNEQFF.

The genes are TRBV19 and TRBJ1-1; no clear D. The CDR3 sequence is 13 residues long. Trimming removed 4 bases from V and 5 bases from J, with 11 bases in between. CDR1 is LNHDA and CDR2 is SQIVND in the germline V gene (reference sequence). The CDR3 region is CASSTSTRTEAFF. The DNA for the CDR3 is TGTGCCAGTAGTACCTCGACTAGGACTGAAGCTTTCTTT.

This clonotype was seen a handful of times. The chain's CDR3 is CASSTGHASTGELFF. The CDR3 DNA reads TGTGCCAGCAGCACCGGACATGCGAGCACCGGGGAGCTGTTTTTT. V is TRBV5-5 and J is TRBJ2-2; D is perhaps TRBD1 (5 bases). Germline assignment: CDR1 SGHKS and CDR2 YYEKEE (reference sequence). V lost 4 bases to trimming and J lost 4 bases, with 14 bases between them. This CDR3 region has 15 residues.

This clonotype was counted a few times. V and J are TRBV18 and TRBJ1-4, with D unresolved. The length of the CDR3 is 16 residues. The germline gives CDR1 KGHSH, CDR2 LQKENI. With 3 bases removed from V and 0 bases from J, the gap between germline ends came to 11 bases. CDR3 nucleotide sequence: TGTGCCAGCTCACCGAGGAAGGGAACAACTAATGAAAAACTGTTTTTT. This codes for CASSPRKGTTNEKLFF.

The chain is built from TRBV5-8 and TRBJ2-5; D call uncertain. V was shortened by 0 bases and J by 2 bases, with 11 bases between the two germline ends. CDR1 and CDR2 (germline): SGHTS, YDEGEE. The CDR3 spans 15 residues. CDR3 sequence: CASSLGGMTQETQYF. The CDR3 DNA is TGTGCCAGCAGCTTGGGGGGAATGACACAAGAGACCCAGTACTTC.

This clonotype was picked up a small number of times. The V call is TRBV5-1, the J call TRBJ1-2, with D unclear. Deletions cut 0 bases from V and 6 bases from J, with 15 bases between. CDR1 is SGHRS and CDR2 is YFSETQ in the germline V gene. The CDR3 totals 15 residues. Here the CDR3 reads CASSLESQLENGYTF. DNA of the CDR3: TGCGCCAGCAGCTTGGAGTCCCAATTAGAGAATGGCTACACCTTC.

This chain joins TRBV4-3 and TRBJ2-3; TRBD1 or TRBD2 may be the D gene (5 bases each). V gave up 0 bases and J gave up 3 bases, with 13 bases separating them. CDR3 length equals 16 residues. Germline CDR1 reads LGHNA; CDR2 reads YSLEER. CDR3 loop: CASSQDSAGRTDTQYF. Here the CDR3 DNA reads TGCGCCAGCAGCCAAGATAGCGCAGGGCGGACAGATACGCAGTATTTT.

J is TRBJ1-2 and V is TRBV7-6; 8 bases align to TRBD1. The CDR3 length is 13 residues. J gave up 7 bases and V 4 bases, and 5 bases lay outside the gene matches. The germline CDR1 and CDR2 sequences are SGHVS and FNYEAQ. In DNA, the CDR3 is TGTGCCAGCAGCTACAGGGGGTTCTCTGGCTACACCTTC. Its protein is CASSYRGFSGYTF. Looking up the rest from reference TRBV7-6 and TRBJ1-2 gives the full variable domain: GAGVSQSPRYKVTKRGQDVALRCDPISGHVSLYWYRQALGQGPEFLTYFNYEAQQDKSGLPNDRFSAERPEGSISTLTIQRTEQRDSAMYRCASSYRGFSGYTFGSGTRLTVV.

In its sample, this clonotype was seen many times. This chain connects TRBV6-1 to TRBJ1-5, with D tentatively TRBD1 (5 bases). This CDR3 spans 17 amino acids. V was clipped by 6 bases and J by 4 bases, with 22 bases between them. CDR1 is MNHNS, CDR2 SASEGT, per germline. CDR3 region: CASRPWGGGGLNQPQHF. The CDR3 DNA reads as TGTGCCAGCAGACCTTGGGGCGGGGGTGGTCTTAATCAGCCCCAGCATTTT.

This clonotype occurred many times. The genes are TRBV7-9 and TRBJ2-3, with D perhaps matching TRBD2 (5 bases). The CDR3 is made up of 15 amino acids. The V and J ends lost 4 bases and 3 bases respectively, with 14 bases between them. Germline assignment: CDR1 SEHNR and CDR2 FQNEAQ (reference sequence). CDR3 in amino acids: CASSSRDIRTDTQYF. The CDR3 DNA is TGTGCCAGCAGCTCTCGGGATATTAGGACAGATACGCAGTATTTT. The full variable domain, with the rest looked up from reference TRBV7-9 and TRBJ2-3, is DTGVSQNPRHKITKRGQNVTFRCDPISEHNRLYWYRQTLGQGPEFLTYFQNEAQLEKSRLLSDRFSAERPKGSFSTLEIQRTEQGDSAMYLCASSSRDIRTDTQYFGPGTRLTVL.

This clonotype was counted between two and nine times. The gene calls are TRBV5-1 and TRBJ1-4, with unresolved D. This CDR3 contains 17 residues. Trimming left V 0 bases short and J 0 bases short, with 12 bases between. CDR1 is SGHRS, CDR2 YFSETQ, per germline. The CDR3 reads CASSLGPVLATNEKLFF. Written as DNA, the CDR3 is TGCGCCAGCAGCTTGGGACCCGTCTTGGCAACTAATGAAAAACTGTTTTTT.

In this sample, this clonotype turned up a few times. The CDR3 loop reads CASSVVIGADTQYF. CDR3 nucleotide sequence: TGCGCCAGCAGCGTCGTGATTGGTGCAGATACGCAGTATTTT. The V and J genes are TRBV5-1 and TRBJ2-3; no firm D call. The V end was cut by 4 bases, the J end by 4 bases, with 13 bases between. This CDR3 has 14 residues. CDR1 is SGHRS and CDR2 is YFSETQ in the germline V gene.

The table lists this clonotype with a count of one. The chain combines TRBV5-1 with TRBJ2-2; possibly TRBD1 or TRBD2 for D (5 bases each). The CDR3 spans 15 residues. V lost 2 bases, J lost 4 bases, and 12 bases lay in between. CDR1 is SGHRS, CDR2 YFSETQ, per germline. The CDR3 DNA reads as TGCGCCAGCAGCTTAATAGGGGCGGGCACCGGGGAGCTGTTTTTT. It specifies CASSLIGAGTGELFF.